The 29 T cell receptor delta chains below come from one sample, sequenced in a study of γδ T cells in repeated Plasmodium falciparum infection. TCRdb re-called clones from the multiplex PCR reads via CATT. Of around 49,000 delta-chain clones in the sample, around 2% are singletons; the top ten hold around 25%. Gammadelta T cells were flow-sorted from PBMC into Vgamma9/Vdelta2+ and Vdelta2-negative populations for bulk analysis. Specimen: gamma-delta T cells from blood. The receptors derive from a pool of human donors (malaria-infected and uninfected, not separated).

The table lists this clone with many counts. The protein in TCRdb stems from a much larger clone and differs at residue 25 from this DNA's translation, likely a read error; here the protein is translated from the DNA. The V gene was identified as TRDV1, while no J gene was called; TRDD3 reflects the table's D call only, with no check against the DNA. In germline, CDR1 is TSWWSYY, CDR2 QGS. The CDR3 sequence is 26 residues long. In nucleotides, the CDR3 is TGTGCTCTTGGGGAAGCGTCACTCCTACGCATTTACTGGGGGATACCGGTGGTTTCTGACACCGATAAACTCACCTTT. Protein sequence: CALGEASLLRIYWGIPVVSDTDKLTF.

About this clone: The protein recorded in TCRdb matches a much larger clone and deviates from this DNA's translation at residue 3, suggesting a read error; the protein here is obtained by translating the DNA. The V gene is TRDV2, the J gene TRDJ1; 7 bases match TRDD3. Since TCRdb gives no J gene, matching the DNA to germline was used here to assign it. Germline CDR1 and CDR2: GEAIGNYY and EKD. CDR3 length: 15 amino acids. As DNA, the CDR3 is TGTGCCAGTGACATGGTGGGGGAGAGCACCGATAAACTCATCTTT. This codes for CASDMVGESTDKLIF.

This clone appeared many times. For this DNA, TCRdb reports the protein of a much larger clone, which diverges at residue 10, most likely from a read error; the protein presented here is translated directly from the DNA. The genes are TRDV1 and TRDJ1, with TRDD3 matching 12 bases. This CDR3 is built from 20 residues. Germline CDR1 reads TSWWSYY; CDR2 reads QGS. V was clipped by 5 bases and J by 5 bases; unmatched bases: 21. CDR3 amino acids: CALGRGKTPRTGGYRDKLIF. The CDR3 nucleotides are TGTGCTCTTGGGAGAGGGAAGACCCCCCGGACTGGGGGATACCGAGATAAACTCATCTTT.

This clone was found many times. The chain recombines TRDV1 with TRDJ1, with 9 bases that match TRDD2. TCRdb supplies no J gene; here it was assigned by aligning the nucleotide sequence to germline. Germline values: CDR1 TSWWSYY, CDR2 QGS. This CDR3 has 21 amino acids. V shed 3 bases and J 0 bases; nucleotides not matched to a gene: 20. This CDR3 reads CALGDLLPTGWGLRYTDKLIF. CDR3 bases: TGTGCTCTTGGGGACCTCCTTCCTACGGGCTGGGGATTGCGGTACACCGATAAACTCATCTTT.

Points on this clone: A read error likely explains why the TCRdb protein, taken from a much larger clone, differs from this DNA's translation at residue 9; the protein shown is translated from the DNA. The genes are TRDV2 and TRDJ1; no reliable D call. Germline lookup yields CDR1 GEAIGNYY and CDR2 EKD. The CDR3 spans 13 residues. The CDR3 DNA reads as TGTGCCTGTGACGGAGGGGCCACCTATAAACTCATCTTT. Translated, it gives CACDGGATYKLIF.

This clone has more than one count but fewer than ten. The protein recorded in TCRdb matches a much larger clone and deviates from this DNA's translation at residue 19, suggesting a read error; the protein here is obtained by translating the DNA. The J gene is TRDJ1, the V gene TRDV1; 8 nucleotides match TRDD3. No J gene was available from TCRdb, and it was assigned here by a germline match of the DNA. CDR1 is TSWWSYY, CDR2 QGS, per germline. Trimming took 3 bases from V and 1 from J; bases not matched to a gene: 34. This CDR3 spans 25 amino acids. The DNA of the CDR3 is TGTGCTCTTGGGGATAAGGTATCCTACGTGCCCAGGCGTCATTACTGGGGATACCTCACCGATAAACTCATCTTT. Encoded protein: CALGDKVSYVPRRHYWGYLTDKLIF.

With respect to this clone: TCRdb's listed protein matches a much larger clone and diverges from this DNA's translation at residues 12 and 17, likely through a read error; the protein shown comes from the DNA. The V gene call is TRDV2, and the J gene call is absent; the D call TRDD3 from the table was never checked on the DNA. The CDR3 runs to 18 residues. CDR1 is GEAIGNYY, CDR2 EKD, per germline. CDR3 DNA: TGTGCCTGTGACACCGTCGACGGGATTAAACGGCACACCGATAAACTCACCTTT. Translated, it gives CACDTVDGIKRHTDKLTF.

Turning to this clone: TCRdb records a much larger clone's protein for this DNA, with a difference at residue 9 that likely arises from a read error; the protein given is the translation of the DNA. J is TRDJ1 and V is TRDV2; D is ambiguous. TCRdb lists no J gene, so it was determined here by aligning the DNA to germline. Germline V lookup: CDR1 GEAIGNYY, CDR2 EKD. This CDR3 spans 12 amino acids. The CDR3 DNA follows: TGTGCCTGTACCCAGGCTACCGATGAACTCATCTTT. It encodes CACTQATDELIF.

As concerns this clone: A far larger clone is off by one base, so a read error is likely. At the DNA level, this CDR3 is encoded by other sequences in the same sample as well. The rearrangement joins TRDV2 to TRDJ1; TRDD3 matches 13 bases. TCRdb gives no J gene; it was assigned here by matching the DNA to germline. Germline loops: CDR1 GEAIGNYY, CDR2 EKD. The trim removed 4 bases at V and 0 bases at J, leaving 25 bases unmatched. The CDR3 is 23 residues long. The CDR3 DNA is TGTGCCTGTGATACCGTAAAAGGTCAGATACTGGGGGATACGGACAGGTACACCGATAAACTCATCTTT. The encoded protein is CACDTVKGQILGDTDRYTDKLIF.

In the case of this clone: The translation of this DNA and the TCRdb protein of a much larger clone differ at residue 8, probably owing to a read error; the protein shown here is translated from the DNA. This rearrangement joins TRDV2 to TRDJ1; a possible D gene is TRDD3 (6 bases). TCRdb records no J gene; here it was assigned by comparing the DNA to germline. The CDR3 has 15 amino acids. CDR1 is GEAIGNYY and CDR2 is EKD in the germline V gene. The V and J ends lost 3 bases and 4 bases respectively, with 17 bases between them. In DNA form, the CDR3 reads TGTGCCTGTGACCCCCTGGGGAACGGACGCGATAAACTCATCTTT. As protein: CACDPLGNGRDKLIF.

Points on this clone: This probably arose from a read error, given a far larger clone one base away. The sample carries other DNA sequences with the same CDR3. The chain is built from TRDV1 and TRDJ1; no definite D call. The J gene, not given by TCRdb, was assigned here from a germline match of the nucleotide sequence. The germline V gene encodes CDR1 TSWWSYY and CDR2 QGS. Trimming took off 4 bases at V and 5 bases at J, with 14 bases between the two ends. The CDR3 length is 14 residues. The CDR3 nucleotides are TGTGCTCTTGGGGTCCCAAATGTGCCTGATAAACTCATCTTT. As protein: CALGVPNVPDKLIF.

Concerning this clone: A far larger clone lies a single base away; this is likely a read error. At the DNA level, this CDR3 is encoded by other sequences in the same sample as well. V and J are TRDV3 and TRDJ1; TRDD2 agrees at 8 bases. The J gene is absent in TCRdb and was assigned here via DNA matching to germline. The CDR3 covers 20 residues. Germline values: CDR1 TVYSNPD, CDR2 GDNSRS (reference sequence). CDR3 region: CAFKRPSYHRVTYYTDKLIF. The DNA for the CDR3 is TGTGCCTTTAAGAGGCCTTCCTATCATCGTGTGACATACTACACCGACAAACTCATCTTT.

This clone appeared many times. J is TRDJ1 and V is TRDV1, with 12 bases matching TRDD3. V was clipped by 3 bases and J by 0 bases; unmatched bases: 23. The CDR3 totals 23 residues. The germline V gene encodes CDR1 TSWWSYY and CDR2 QGS. The CDR3 DNA follows: TGTGCTCTTGGGGAGACATACTCCTTCCTACTGGGGGATACACGGGGTTACACCGATAAACTCATCTTT. This codes for CALGETYSFLLGDTRGYTDKLIF.

This clone was observed a handful of times. TCRdb has a much larger clone's protein, which differs at residue 6 from the translation of this DNA, likely because of a read error; what is shown is the protein translated from the DNA. The V and J genes are TRDV1 and TRDJ2, with 9 bases fitting TRDD3. No J gene was available from TCRdb, and it was assigned here by a germline match of the DNA. The germline V gene encodes CDR1 TSWWSYY and CDR2 QGS. After removal of 8 bases from V and 2 bases from J, the junction contained 18 bases not matched to a gene. The CDR3 is 19 amino acids. The CDR3 loop reads CALFPAVGGYLALTAQLFF. In DNA, the CDR3 is TGTGCTCTTTTTCCTGCTGTTGGGGGATATTTAGCCTTGACAGCACAACTCTTCTTT.

In this sample, this clone turned up a few times. Translating this DNA gives a protein that differs at residue 6 from the TCRdb one, which belongs to a much larger clone; a read error is likely, and the protein shown is this translation. V is TRDV2 and J is TRDJ1; 12 bases agree with TRDD3. TCRdb does not report a J gene; here it was assigned by matching the DNA to germline references. The J segment lost 5 bases and the V segment lost 5 bases, leaving 23 bases of the junction unmatched. The germline gives CDR1 GEAIGNYY, CDR2 EKD. This CDR3 comprises 20 residues. The CDR3 sequence is CACGGSLYWGIQGPADKLIF. The CDR3 DNA follows: TGTGCCTGTGGAGGGAGTCTGTACTGGGGGATACAAGGTCCGGCTGATAAACTCATCTTT.

This clone was seen more than once but under ten times. A far larger clone is off by one base, so a read error is likely. This sample includes further DNA sequences coding for the same CDR3. The chain employs TRDV3 and TRDJ1, with a weak D call TRDD2 (6 bases). TCRdb records no J gene; here it was assigned by comparing the DNA to germline. The CDR3 consists of 14 residues. Germline V gene sequence: CDR1 TVYSNPD, CDR2 GDNSRS (reference sequence). The CDR3 spells CAFPLPPNTDKLIF. DNA of the CDR3: TGCGCCTTCCCCCTTCCCCCGAATACCGATAAACTCATCTTT.

This clone showed up just a few times. For this DNA, TCRdb reports the protein of a much larger clone, which diverges at residue 15, most likely from a read error; the protein presented here is translated directly from the DNA. V gene TRDV1 combines with J gene TRDJ1, with no clear D. The germline CDR1 and CDR2 sequences are TSWWSYY and QGS. This CDR3 contains 16 residues. The CDR3 reads CALGIEQPAYTDKLTF. The CDR3 region has the DNA TGTGCTCTTGGGATCGAACAGCCCGCATACACCGATAAACTCACCTTT.

In the case of this clone: The protein TCRdb gives is from a much larger clone and does not agree with this DNA's translation at residue 15, likely a read error; the protein shown here comes from the DNA. The chain combines TRDV2 with TRDJ1; TRDD3 agrees at 9 bases. TCRdb is silent on the J gene; assignment here came from matching the DNA to germline. This CDR3 has 20 amino acids. Germline V CDR1 and CDR2: GEAIGNYY, EKD. V shed 2 bases and J 3 bases; nucleotides not matched to a gene: 21. The CDR3 sequence is CACDRLLGDSLDRHADKLIF. The CDR3 DNA follows: TGTGCCTGTGACAGACTGCTGGGGGATTCGCTAGACCGACACGCCGATAAACTCATCTTT.

A note on this clone: Given a far larger clone just one base away, this is likely a sequencing read error. This sample also contains other DNA sequences that code for the same CDR3. CDR3 coding DNA: TGTGCCTGTGACGCTGTAGGGGATCCGGGCGATAAACTCATCTTT. Translating gives CACDAVGDPGDKLIF. The V and J genes are TRDV2 and TRDJ1, with D possibly matching TRDD3 (6 bases). Because TCRdb records no J gene, it was assigned here through a match of the DNA to germline. The CDR3 contains 15 residues. V lost 3 bases and J lost 4, with 17 bases in between. From germline, CDR1 is GEAIGNYY and CDR2 EKD.

Worth noting for this clone: The protein that TCRdb holds for this DNA derives from a much larger clone and differs from the translated DNA at residue 11, which likely indicates a read error; the protein shown here is translated from the DNA. V and J are TRDV3 and TRDJ1; D is possibly TRDD2 or TRDD3 (5 bases each). The J gene is absent in TCRdb and was assigned here via DNA matching to germline. The germline V gene encodes CDR1 TVYSNPD and CDR2 GDNSRS (reference sequence). V was clipped by 1 base and J by 0 bases, with 30 bases between them. The CDR3 length is 20 residues. The CDR3 is CAFISSATVWVARNTDKLIF. CDR3 nucleotide sequence: TGTGCCTTTATATCTTCCGCTACAGTCTGGGTGGCCAGGAACACCGATAAACTCATCTTT.

Remarks on this clone: This DNA's translation and the protein TCRdb lists, from a much larger clone, do not match at residue 16, likely due to a read error; the protein shown is translated from the DNA. The V and J genes are TRDV1 and TRDJ1, with 8 bases fitting TRDD3. Matching the DNA to germline supplied the J gene, which TCRdb does not give. Germline assignment: CDR1 TSWWSYY and CDR2 QGS. V gave up 5 bases and J gave up 3 bases; unmatched junction bases: 26. CDR3 size: 21 residues. The CDR3 coding sequence is TGTGCTCTTGGGTTTATTACTTCCCTCCCGTACTGGGGGTCGTACGCCGATAAACTCATCTTT. Its protein is CALGFITSLPYWGSYADKLIF.

This clone was seen a few times. The TCRdb record carries a much larger clone's protein, which differs from this DNA's translation at residue 21; a read error is the likely cause, and the protein listed here is the DNA translation. This chain joins TRAV38-2/DV8 and TRDJ1; 12 nucleotides match TRDD3. Here the J gene was assigned by germline matching of the DNA, as TCRdb has none. Trimming removed 0 bases from V and 3 bases from J; junction bases left unmatched: 33. This CDR3 has 26 amino acids. Germline V gene data show CDR1 as TSESDYY and CDR2 as QEAYKQQN. The DNA for the CDR3 is TGTGCTTATAGGAGCGCGTGGGCCCATCCTCTCAAAGACCGGTACTGGGGGATACCAATCCCCGATAAACTCATCTTT. It is translated as CAYRSAWAHPLKDRYWGIPIPDKLIF.

This clone has only a few counts. Translating this DNA gives a protein that differs at residue 8 from the TCRdb one, which belongs to a much larger clone; a read error is likely, and the protein shown is this translation. The CDR3 here is CACETWGVGTDKLIF. The CDR3 DNA sequence: TGTGCCTGTGAGACCTGGGGGGTCGGCACCGATAAACTCATCTTT. The chain joins TRDV2 to TRDJ1; TRDD3 agrees at 7 bases. TCRdb leaves out the J gene; it was filled in here by matching the DNA to germline. Germline V gene lookup returns CDR1 GEAIGNYY and CDR2 EKD. The CDR3 has 15 amino acids. The trim removed 4 bases at V and 1 base at J, leaving 8 bases unmatched.

As regards this clone: TCRdb attributes to this sequence the protein of a much larger clone, which differs from the DNA translation at residue 11; a read error is likely, and the protein displayed is translated from the DNA. The gene calls are TRAV38-2/DV8 and TRDJ1; D is undetermined. The CDR3 is 20 residues long. The germline V gene has CDR1 TSESDYY and CDR2 QEAYKQQN. Trimming pared 2 bases from V and 0 bases from J, leaving 26 bases between. CDR3 nucleotide sequence: TGTGCTTATAGGAGGGTTTCCCCCTCCGAAAGCCCTCGGTACACCGATAAACTCATCTTT. Amino acid sequence: CAYRRVSPSESPRYTDKLIF.

This clone was counted a few times. It is likely a read error: a sequence one base away is far more abundant. This sample includes further DNA sequences coding for the same CDR3. The V and J genes are TRDV1 and TRDJ1; D is possibly TRDD3 (5 bases). The CDR3 length is 18 residues. V was clipped by 1 base and J by 5 bases, with 23 bases between them. The germline CDR1 and CDR2 sequences are TSWWSYY and QGS. The chain's CDR3 is CALGEPGPHNRDWDKLIF. DNA for the CDR3: TGTGCTCTTGGGGAACCCGGTCCGCATAACCGGGATTGGGATAAACTCATCTTT.

In its sample, this clone was seen a few times. A read error likely explains why the TCRdb protein, taken from a much larger clone, differs from this DNA's translation at residue 4; the protein shown is translated from the DNA. V and J are TRDV2 and TRDJ1, with TRDD3 matching over 9 bases. No J segment appears in TCRdb, so it was assigned here by matching the sequence to germline. The CDR3 consists of 18 residues. Germline V CDR1 and CDR2: GEAIGNYY, EKD. CDR3: CACATVGVLGDGTDKLIF. DNA for the CDR3: TGTGCCTGTGCCACCGTGGGAGTGCTGGGGGATGGGACCGATAAACTCATCTTT.

Points on this clone: The protein TCRdb gives is from a much larger clone and does not agree with this DNA's translation at residue 13, likely a read error; the protein shown here comes from the DNA. The V gene call is TRDV2, and the J gene call is absent; TRDD3 is the table's D call, not checked against the DNA. Germline lookup yields CDR1 GEAIGNYY and CDR2 EKD. This CDR3 comprises 15 residues. The CDR3 nucleotides are TGTGCCTGTCGCTGGGGGGGTCCGTACACCGATAAACACATCTTT. Protein product: CACRWGGPYTDKHIF.

About this clone: The TCRdb protein, from a much larger clone, departs from this DNA's translation at residue 7, likely by read error; the protein shown derives from the DNA. The V and J genes are TRDV1 and TRDJ1, with 9 bases aligning to TRDD3. The J gene, missing from TCRdb, was assigned here through DNA to germline matching. The CDR3 length is 16 residues. Germline assignment: CDR1 TSWWSYY and CDR2 QGS. The V gene end was trimmed by 4 bases and the J gene end by 4 bases; junction bases not matched to a gene: 10. The CDR3: CALGAFFGDTIDKLIF. In nucleotides, the CDR3 is TGTGCTCTTGGGGCCTTCTTCGGGGATACGATCGATAAACTCATCTTT.

This clone was observed a handful of times. This DNA's translation and the protein TCRdb lists, from a much larger clone, do not match at residue 14, likely due to a read error; the protein shown is translated from the DNA. The chain uses TRDV1 and TRDJ1, with no clear D. Germline V gene sequence: CDR1 TSWWSYY, CDR2 QGS. The CDR3 has 22 residues. V shed 3 bases and J shed 0 bases, with 32 bases lying between them. The CDR3 nucleotides are TGTGCTCTTGGGGACCCTTGGCCCCATCTTCTACGTACCAGGGAGTACACCGATAAACTCATCTTT. It specifies CALGDPWPHLLRTREYTDKLIF.